Below, 28 T cell receptor beta chains from the same sample are listed, as sequenced in a study of T cells in Graves' hyperthyroidism and ophthalmopathy. TCR beta CDR3 region amplification was performed from RNA transcripts. The HTBI set primed first-round TCR CDR3 RT-PCR. TCRdb re-analysed the multiplex PCR reads in MiXCR, keeping a single row per CDR3 protein. The table has roughly 290,000 distinct CDR3 sequences, about 17% seen once; the top ten hold about 50%. Sequencing was carried out using blood. The source is a woman aged 55-70 years with Graves' ophthalmopathy.

This clonotype was detected only a few times. The chain has TRBV6-1 and TRBJ2-2, with D possibly being TRBD1 (6 bases). CDR3 length: 12 amino acids. Trimming left V 4 bases short and J 16 bases short, with 16 bases between. In germline, CDR1 is MNHNS, CDR2 SASEGT. The DNA of the CDR3 is TGTGCCAGCAGTGTCGCCAGGGGAAAGGGGTTTTTT. It yields the protein CASSVARGKGFF.

This clonotype has only a few counts. The chain uses TRBV20-1 and TRBJ1-4; D remains ambiguous. The V and J ends lost 4 bases and 0 bases respectively, with 12 bases between them. The V gene's germline CDR1 is DFQATT and CDR2 SNEGSKA (reference sequence). The CDR3 runs to 15 residues. In DNA, the CDR3 is TGCAGTGCTACTTTCGGCGGAGCAACTAATGAAAAACTGTTTTTT. It translates to CSATFGGATNEKLFF.

The chain employs TRBV11-2 and TRBJ1-1; maybe TRBD1 (5 bases). The CDR3 extends over 16 amino acids. Germline V lookup: CDR1 SGHAT, CDR2 FQNNGV. The germline V and J ends were trimmed by 7 bases and 0 bases, with 18 bases remaining between them. CDR3 in DNA: TGTGCCAGCACCTCCGGGGCCGACTTTATGAACACTGAAGCTTTCTTT. This sequence encodes CASTSGADFMNTEAFF.

The V call is TRBV27, the J call TRBJ1-1; D unclear. V shed 7 bases and J shed 10 bases, with 13 bases lying between them. The CDR3 is made up of 11 amino acids. Germline V gives CDR1 MNHEY, CDR2 SMNVEV (reference sequence). CDR3 nucleotides: TGTGCCAGCACCCGGGAAGGAAGAGCTTTCTTT. This gives the protein CASTREGRAFF.

Note on this clonotype: Just one base apart from a much larger clone, this may be a read error. V and J are TRBV7-2 and TRBJ2-5, with D possibly being TRBD1 or TRBD2 (5 bases each). The CDR3 has 16 residues. The germline V gene has CDR1 SGHTA and CDR2 FQGNSA. Between the trimmed V and J ends, which lost 5 bases and 2 bases, there was a span of 18 bases. The CDR3 DNA reads as TGTGCCAGCAGCCCAACTCGGGGCGTGGCACAAGAGACCCAGTACTTC. This gives the protein CASSPTRGVAQETQYF.

The sample holds many counts of this clonotype. The gene calls are TRBV7-8 and TRBJ1-2; 11 nucleotides align to TRBD1. The V gene's germline CDR1 is SGHVS and CDR2 FQNEAQ. This CDR3 spans 17 amino acids. V trimming: 4 bases; J trimming: 3 bases; junction bases outside the gene matches: 10. CDR3 sequence reads: CASSSLLGQGVDYGYTF. The DNA of the CDR3 is TGTGCCAGCAGCTCGTTACTGGGACAGGGGGTTGACTATGGCTACACCTTC.

This clonotype was counted many times. V gene TRBV7-2 combines with J gene TRBJ2-7, with TRBD2 as a possible D gene (6 bases). Trimming pared 5 bases from V and 0 bases from J, leaving 11 bases between. Germline CDR1 reads SGHTA; CDR2 reads FQGNSA. The CDR3 extends over 14 amino acids. The CDR3 sequence: CASSLPGLSYEQYF. CDR3 bases: TGTGCCAGCAGCCTCCCGGGACTCTCCTACGAGCAGTACTTC.

In the case of this clonotype: The missing conserved phenylalanine or tryptophan at the end of this CDR3 makes a read error likely. This sequence joins TRBV4-2 and TRBJ1-2; TRBD1 agrees at 7 bases. Germline CDR1 is LGHNA and CDR2 is YNFKEQ. The CDR3 spans 14 residues. J gave up 8 bases and V 0 bases, and 6 bases lay outside the gene matches. The CDR3 spells CASSQDKGTVGYTL. CDR3 DNA sequence: TGTGCCAGCAGCCAAGACAAGGGGACAGTCGGCTACACCCTC.

The chain is built from TRBV7-9 and TRBJ2-1; 8 nucleotides match TRBD2. V was pared by 5 bases and J by 8 bases, with 23 bases of the junction left unmatched. Per the germline V gene, CDR1 is SEHNR and CDR2 is FQNEAQ (reference sequence). The CDR3 has 19 residues. CDR3 sequence (DNA): TGTGCCAGCAGCACGGACCCGGTCCGACTAGCGTCCGTTCAGGATGAGCAGTTCTTC. Protein: CASSTDPVRLASVQDEQFF.

This clonotype was observed many times. The rearrangement links TRBV28 to TRBJ1-2; the D is unclear. The germline gives CDR1 MDHEN, CDR2 SYDVKM. Trimming removed 2 bases from V and 1 base from J, with 5 bases in between. The CDR3 has 13 amino acids. This chain's CDR3 is CASSLNSNYGYTF. The CDR3 DNA is TGTGCCAGCAGTTTAAACAGTAACTATGGCTACACCTTC.

The J gene is TRBJ1-4, the V gene TRBV27; 7 bases fit TRBD1. The CDR3 covers 15 residues. Looked up from germline, CDR1 is MNHEY and CDR2 is SMNVEV (reference sequence). The V gene end was trimmed by 6 bases and the J gene end by 8 bases; junction bases not matched to a gene: 12. The CDR3 here is CASRVGGGAWEKLFF. Here the CDR3 DNA reads TGTGCCAGCAGGGTTGGAGGGGGCGCTTGGGAAAAACTGTTTTTT. Full variable domain (missing parts from reference TRBV27 and TRBJ1-4): EAQVTQNPRYLITVTGKKLTVTCSQNMNHEYMSWYRQDPGLGLRQIYYSMNVEVTDKGDVPEGYKVSRKEKRNFPLILESPSPNQTSLYFCASRVGGGAWEKLFFGSGTQLSVL.

This clonotype was observed many times. The chain recombines TRBV20-1 with TRBJ2-2; 9 bases agree with TRBD2. V shed 0 bases and J 6 bases; nucleotides not matched to a gene: 8. This CDR3 is 16 amino acids long. Germline CDR1 and CDR2: DFQATT and SNEGSKA (reference sequence). The CDR3 DNA is TGCAGTGCTAGAGATCCCCTAGCGGGATCCGCCGGGGAGCTGTTTTTT. As protein: CSARDPLAGSAGELFF.

This clonotype was recorded many times. The rearrangement joins TRBV3-1 to TRBJ2-7; the D is unclear. The V gene lost 0 bases and the J gene lost 6 bases, with 12 bases spanning the gap. Germline V lookup: CDR1 LGHDT, CDR2 YNNKEL (reference sequence). This CDR3 region has 14 residues. CDR3 DNA sequence: TGTGCCAGCAGCCAAGATTATCTGGGCCTCGAGCAGTACTTC. Protein sequence: CASSQDYLGLEQYF.

This chain connects TRBV4-1 to TRBJ2-1, with TRBD1 as a possible D gene (5 bases). The CDR3 is 15 amino acids. The ends were cut back, 0 bases at V and 9 bases at J, with 15 bases in the middle. In germline, CDR1 is MGHRA, CDR2 YSYEKL. CDR3 in amino acids: CASSQDGARRSEQFF. The CDR3 bases are TGCGCCAGCAGCCAAGATGGGGCCAGGCGAAGTGAGCAGTTCTTC.

The sample holds one count of this clonotype. Since a much larger clone is just one base distant, this may be a read error. The chain couples TRBV9 to TRBJ2-7; D might be TRBD2 (5 bases). The CDR3 sequence is 13 residues long. CDR1 SGDLS and CDR2 YYNGEE come from the germline V gene. The CDR3 loop reads CTSSRNYGDEQYF. CDR3 sequence (DNA): TGTACCAGCAGCCGAAACTACGGGGACGAGCAGTACTTC.

Only one count was recorded for this clonotype. A read error may produce the germline difference seen at one junction end. The chain combines TRBV6-5 with TRBJ2-5; no clear D gene. CDR1 and CDR2 (germline): MNHEY, SVGAGI. This CDR3 comprises 13 residues. DNA for the CDR3: TGTGCCAGCAGTTCCTCCGACCAAGAGACCCGGTACTTC. Amino acids: CASSSSDQETRYF.

Many counts were recorded for this clonotype. The chain joins TRBV3-1 to TRBJ2-5; D call uncertain. Per the germline V gene, CDR1 is LGHDT and CDR2 is YNNKEL (reference sequence). This CDR3 region has 11 residues. V was pared by 3 bases and J by 4 bases, with 3 bases between. CDR3 bases: TGTGCCAGCAGCCAGGGAGAGACCCAGTACTTC. It codes for CASSQGETQYF.

The chain couples TRBV3-1 to TRBJ1-3, with D unclear. V gave up 4 bases and J gave up 8 bases, with 15 bases separating them. The CDR3 is 14 amino acids. Germline V gene lookup returns CDR1 LGHDT and CDR2 YNNKEL (reference sequence). The CDR3 protein is CASSPSRRGDTIYF. CDR3 nucleotides: TGTGCCAGCAGCCCTAGCAGGCGGGGAGACACCATATATTTT.

Note on this clonotype: A much larger clone differs from this one at a single base, so this may be a read error. The CDR3 does not end in the conserved phenylalanine or tryptophan, so this is likely a read error. This chain links TRBV5-4 with TRBJ2-3; no clear D gene. CDR3 size: 14 residues. Germline loops: CDR1 SGHNT, CDR2 YYREEE (reference sequence). Between the trimmed V and J ends, which lost 1 base and 0 bases, there was a span of 6 bases. The CDR3 is CASSLKASTDTQYS. In DNA, the CDR3 is TGTGCCAGCAGCTTGAAGGCTAGCACAGATACGCAGTATTCT.

This clonotype appeared a few times. Here the CDR3 DNA reads TGCGCCAGCAGCCAAGGTGGAGCTCTGCCAGGGGGGAATGAAAAACTGTTTTTT. Protein product: CASSQGGALPGGNEKLFF. V usage is TRBV4-3 and J usage is TRBJ1-4; TRBD1 agrees at 7 bases. J lost 5 bases, V lost 1 base, and 13 bases had no gene match. The CDR3 contains 18 residues. The V gene's germline CDR1 is LGHNA and CDR2 YSLEER.

This chain connects TRBV5-4 to TRBJ2-7; 9 bases agree with TRBD1. Germline V lookup: CDR1 SGHNT, CDR2 YYREEE (reference sequence). This CDR3 is 16 amino acids long. Losses at the gene ends were 4 bases for V and 1 base for J; bases not matched to a gene: 9. CDR3 in amino acids: CASSRGAGTGSYEQYF. As DNA, the CDR3 is TGTGCCAGCAGCCGGGGGGCCGGGACAGGGTCCTACGAGCAGTACTTC.

There are many counts of this clonotype. V usage is TRBV2 and J usage is TRBJ2-7, with D hard to call. The CDR3 contains 14 residues. Germline assignment: CDR1 SNHLY and CDR2 FYNNEI. V gave up 6 bases and J gave up 0 bases, with 12 bases separating them. The CDR3, as DNA: TGTGCCAGCAGCCCCTGGACGGGCTCCTACGAGCAGTACTTC. It translates to CASSPWTGSYEQYF. Based on the CDR3 plus reference TRBV2 and TRBJ2-7, the full variable domain is EPEVTQTPSHQVTQMGQEVILRCVPISNHLYFYWYRQILGQKVEFLVSFYNNEISEKSEIFDDQFSVERPDGSNFTLKIRSTKLEDSAMYFCASSPWTGSYEQYFGPGTRLTVT.

The table lists this clonotype with many counts. This chain connects TRBV5-8 to TRBJ1-1; a possible D gene is TRBD1 (6 bases). The CDR3 length is 13 residues. Germline assignment: CDR1 SGHTS and CDR2 YDEGEE. Trimming removed 3 bases at V and 8 bases at J, with 14 bases between. CDR3 nucleotide sequence: TGTGCCAGCAGCTACAGGGTTTCCAGCGAAGCTTTCTTT. Translation gives CASSYRVSSEAFF.

This clonotype was observed a few times. J is TRBJ2-2 and V is TRBV28; 10 bases are a match to TRBD1. J lost 7 bases, V lost 8 bases, and 4 bases had no gene match. This CDR3 has 13 amino acids. Looked up from germline, CDR1 is MDHEN and CDR2 is SYDVKM. The CDR3 protein is CASWGQGFGELFF. In nucleotides, the CDR3 is TGTGCCAGCTGGGGACAGGGGTTCGGGGAGCTGTTTTTT. The entire variable domain, with the rest obtained from reference TRBV28 and TRBJ2-2, is as follows: DVKVTQSSRYLVKRTGEKVFLECVQDMDHENMFWYRQDPGLGLRLIYFSYDVKMKEKGDIPEGYSVSREKKERFSLILESASTNQTSMYLCASWGQGFGELFFGEGSRLTVL.

This clonotype has just one count. The V and J genes are TRBV11-2 and TRBJ1-6; no firm D call. Germline V CDR1 and CDR2: SGHAT, FQNNGV. The V and J ends lost 1 base and 0 bases respectively, with 10 bases between them. The CDR3 spans 17 residues. The CDR3 DNA reads as TGTGCCAGCAGCTTAGTTTCAAGGAACTCCTATAATTCACCCCTCCACTTT. Translation: CASSLVSRNSYNSPLHF.

The table lists this clonotype with many counts. The chain links TRBV13 to TRBJ1-4, with a tentative D call TRBD1 (5 bases). Germline CDR1 and CDR2: PRHDT and FYEKMQ (reference sequence). Deletions cut 3 bases from V and 6 bases from J, with 11 bases between. The CDR3 length is 14 residues. CDR3 bases: TGTGCCAGCAGCTTCCGGGGAGGGGATGAAAAACTGTTTTTT. Amino acids: CASSFRGGDEKLFF.

The genes are TRBV4-1 and TRBJ1-1, with a possible D match to TRBD1 (6 bases). This CDR3 spans 12 amino acids. From germline, CDR1 is MGHRA and CDR2 YSYEKL. The V gene lost 1 base and the J gene lost 9 bases, with 9 bases spanning the gap. The CDR3, as DNA: TGCGCCAGCAGCCAAGTCCAGGGGCAAGCTTTCTTT. Residues: CASSQVQGQAFF.

This clonotype was counted once. A read error is possible here, since a much larger clone lies one base away. The CDR3 DNA follows: TGTGCCAGCCGCCTGCAGGGGGGAACAATGTACGAGCAGTACTTC. It specifies CASRLQGGTMYEQYF. V gene TRBV9 combines with J gene TRBJ2-7, with D maybe TRBD1 (7 bases). The germline CDR1 and CDR2 sequences are SGDLS and YYNGEE. Trimming removed 7 bases at V and 4 bases at J, with 21 bases between. The length of the CDR3 is 15 residues.